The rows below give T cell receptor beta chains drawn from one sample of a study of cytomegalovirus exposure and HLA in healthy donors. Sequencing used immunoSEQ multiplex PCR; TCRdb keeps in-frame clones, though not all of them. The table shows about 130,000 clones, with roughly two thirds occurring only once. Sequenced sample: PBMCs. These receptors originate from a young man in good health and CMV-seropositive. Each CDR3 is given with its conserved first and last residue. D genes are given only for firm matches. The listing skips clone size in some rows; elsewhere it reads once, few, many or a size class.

CDR3 DNA: TGCAGCGTTGACGACAGGGGGGGAGCGGGAGCTTTCTTT
CDR3 protein: CSVDDRGGAGAFF
V gene: TRBV29-1
J gene: TRBJ1-1
clone size: NA
D gene: TRBD1

CDR3 DNA: TGTGCCAGCAGTGACCGGGGTTCTAGCGGGAGCTCCTACGAGCAGTACTTC
CDR3 protein: CASSDRGSSGSSYEQYF
V gene: TRBV6-4
J gene: TRBJ2-7
clone size: NA
D gene: TRBD2

CDR3 DNA: TGTGCCAGCAGTGGGGACAGTATTTCACCCCTCCACTTT
CDR3 protein: CASSGDSISPLHF
V gene: TRBV2
J gene: TRBJ1-6
clone size: NA
D gene: TRBD1

CDR3 DNA: TGTGCCAGCAGCGGTCAGGGTTCGGCTAATGAAAAACTGTTTTTT
CDR3 protein: CASSGQGSANEKLFF
V gene: TRBV4-2
J gene: TRBJ1-4
clone size: NA
D gene: NA

CDR3 DNA: TGTGCCAGCAGCTTGCAGGGCGGATACAATGAGCAGTTCTTC
CDR3 protein: CASSLQGGYNEQFF
V gene: TRBV5-8
J gene: TRBJ2-1
clone size: NA
D gene: NA

CDR3 DNA: TGTGCCTGGGGGGGACTAGCGACGAGCACAGATACGCAGTATTTT
CDR3 protein: CAWGGLATSTDTQYF
V gene: TRBV30
J gene: TRBJ2-3
clone size: NA
D gene: TRBD2

CDR3 DNA: TGTGCCAGCAGCTCCGGACAGATAAACACTGAAGCTTTCTTT
CDR3 protein: CASSSGQINTEAFF
V gene: TRBV9
J gene: TRBJ1-1
clone size: NA
D gene: NA

CDR3 DNA: TGTGCCAGCAGTGAACGATGGCGGATGGAGGTCTACGAGCAGTACTTC
CDR3 protein: CASSERWRMEVYEQYF
V gene: TRBV6-1
J gene: TRBJ2-7
clone size: NA
D gene: NA

CDR3 DNA: TGCGCCAGCAGTATCGTTCCAGGGGATTCCTACGAGCAGTACTTC
CDR3 protein: CASSIVPGDSYEQYF
V gene: TRBV5-1
J gene: TRBJ2-7
clone size: NA
D gene: NA

CDR3 DNA: TGTGCCAGCAGCCCACACAGGGGGCAAACCGGGGAGCTGTTTTTT
CDR3 protein: CASSPHRGQTGELFF
V gene: TRBV11-2
J gene: TRBJ2-2
clone size: NA
D gene: TRBD1

CDR3 DNA: TGTGCCAGCAGTGGGACAGGGGTGGGCGAGCAGTACTTC
CDR3 protein: CASSGTGVGEQYF
V gene: TRBV2
J gene: TRBJ2-7
clone size: NA
D gene: TRBD1

CDR3 DNA: TGTGCCAGCTCACCACCGGGCGTCGACAATGAGCAGTTCTTC
CDR3 protein: CASSPPGVDNEQFF
V gene: TRBV18
J gene: TRBJ2-1
clone size: NA
D gene: NA

CDR3 DNA: TGTGCCAGCAGCGTAGCACTCGGGAGCCACTACGAGCAGTACTTC
CDR3 protein: CASSVALGSHYEQYF
V gene: TRBV9
J gene: TRBJ2-7
clone size: few
D gene: NA

CDR3 DNA: TGTGCCAGCAGCTCCGGGACAGATACCGGGGAGCTGTTTTTT
CDR3 protein: CASSSGTDTGELFF
V gene: TRBV28
J gene: TRBJ2-2
clone size: NA
D gene: TRBD1

CDR3 DNA: TGTGCCAGCAGCTATTTAGCAGATACGCAGTATTTT
CDR3 protein: CASSYLADTQYF
V gene: TRBV7-8
J gene: TRBJ2-3
clone size: NA
D gene: NA

CDR3 DNA: TGTGCCAGCAGCTTACAGGGCTTCATCTCCTACGAGCAGTACTTC
CDR3 protein: CASSLQGFISYEQYF
V gene: TRBV5-4
J gene: TRBJ2-7
clone size: NA
D gene: NA

CDR3 DNA: TGTGCCAGCAGCGTAGGACTTGAGGTGATCGCCGGGGAGCTGTTTTTT
CDR3 protein: CASSVGLEVIAGELFF
V gene: TRBV9
J gene: TRBJ2-2
clone size: NA
D gene: NA

CDR3 DNA: TGTGCCAGCTCCGTGGGGAGGACCGGGGAGCTGTTTTTT
CDR3 protein: CASSVGRTGELFF
V gene: TRBV18
J gene: TRBJ2-2
clone size: NA
D gene: NA

CDR3 DNA: TGCGCCAGCAGCTACCGACAGGTTTCGTCCTACGAGCAGTACTTC
CDR3 protein: CASSYRQVSSYEQYF
V gene: TRBV5-1
J gene: TRBJ2-7
clone size: few
D gene: NA

CDR3 DNA: TGTGCCAGCAGCGTATGGGGGGGAAGTGACGGGGAGCTGTTTTTT
CDR3 protein: CASSVWGGSDGELFF
V gene: TRBV9
J gene: TRBJ2-2
clone size: NA
D gene: TRBD2

CDR3 DNA: TGTGCCAGCAGTTGGACAGGCTATACCGGGGATGAGCAGTTCTTC
CDR3 protein: CASSWTGYTGDEQFF
V gene: TRBV28
J gene: TRBJ2-1
clone size: NA
D gene: TRBD1

CDR3 DNA: TGTGCCAGCAGCCCCAAAGGGACTAGCGGGATTACCGGGGAGCTGTTTTTT
CDR3 protein: CASSPKGTSGITGELFF
V gene: TRBV5-4
J gene: TRBJ2-2
clone size: NA
D gene: TRBD2

CDR3 DNA: TGCGCCAGCAGCCGGATACGGACAGGGGAGGGCAACACCATATATTTT
CDR3 protein: CASSRIRTGEGNTIYF
V gene: TRBV4-1
J gene: TRBJ1-3
clone size: NA
D gene: TRBD1

CDR3 DNA: TGTGCCACCAGCCCGGGTGGTAATAATGAAAAACTGTTTTTT
CDR3 protein: CATSPGGNNEKLFF
V gene: TRBV15
J gene: TRBJ1-4
clone size: NA
D gene: NA

CDR3 DNA: TGTGCCAGCAGTGAACACCGAGATACAGGGGGAGGGCCCCAGCATTTT
CDR3 protein: CASSEHRDTGGGPQHF
V gene: TRBV2
J gene: TRBJ1-5
clone size: few
D gene: TRBD1

CDR3 DNA: TGTGCCAGCAGTTTAATAAGTTCGGGAGTCCCCTACGAGCAGTACTTC
CDR3 protein: CASSLISSGVPYEQYF
V gene: TRBV28
J gene: TRBJ2-7
clone size: NA
D gene: NA

CDR3 DNA: TGCGCCAGCAGCTTGGGACAGCACTCTGGGGCCAACGTCCTGACTTTC
CDR3 protein: CASSLGQHSGANVLTF
V gene: TRBV5-1
J gene: TRBJ2-6
clone size: NA
D gene: NA

CDR3 DNA: TGTGCCAGCAGCTTATATCTAGCGGGACGGCCGGTCTTC
CDR3 protein: CASSLYLAGRPVF
V gene: TRBV13
J gene: TRBJ2-1
clone size: NA
D gene: TRBD2

CDR3 DNA: TGTGCCATCAGTGAGAGGGGACAGGGTGGACCGAGCACAGATACGCAGTATTTT
CDR3 protein: CAISERGQGGPSTDTQYF
V gene: TRBV10-3
J gene: TRBJ2-3
clone size: NA
D gene: TRBD1

CDR3 DNA: TGTGCCAGCAGGTCACCGGGATCGAGGCTCGAGCAGTACTTC
CDR3 protein: CASRSPGSRLEQYF
V gene: TRBV6-5
J gene: TRBJ2-7
clone size: NA
D gene: NA

CDR3 DNA: TGTGCCAGCAGGTATGATTATAGCAGTCAGCCCCAGCATTTT
CDR3 protein: CASRYDYSSQPQHF
V gene: TRBV2
J gene: TRBJ1-5
clone size: NA
D gene: NA

CDR3 DNA: TGTGCCAGCAGCTTAGGGGCTTCCTACGAGCAGTACTTC
CDR3 protein: CASSLGASYEQYF
V gene: TRBV11-3
J gene: TRBJ2-7
clone size: NA
D gene: NA

CDR3 DNA: TGTGCCAGCAGTGAAGGGCTAGCGGGAGGGCCACGGAATGAGCAGTTCTTC
CDR3 protein: CASSEGLAGGPRNEQFF
V gene: TRBV25-1
J gene: TRBJ2-1
clone size: NA
D gene: TRBD2

CDR3 DNA: TGTGCCAGCAGCTTAGGTCTTTCTGGGGCCAACGTCCTGACTTTC
CDR3 protein: CASSLGLSGANVLTF
V gene: TRBV7-2
J gene: TRBJ2-6
clone size: NA
D gene: NA

CDR3 DNA: TGCGCCAGCAGCGCGTGGACTAGCGACACAGATACGCAGTATTTT
CDR3 protein: CASSAWTSDTDTQYF
V gene: TRBV5-1
J gene: TRBJ2-3
clone size: NA
D gene: TRBD2

CDR3 DNA: TGTGCCAGCAGCTTAACCGGGACAATCCCTGGTGGGCCATATTTT
CDR3 protein: CASSLTGTIPGGPYF
V gene: TRBV7-9
J gene: TRBJ1-3
clone size: NA
D gene: NA

CDR3 DNA: TGTGCCAGCAGTGTATCCACTTACGAGCAGTACTTC
CDR3 protein: CASSVSTYEQYF
V gene: TRBV6-5
J gene: TRBJ2-7
clone size: few
D gene: NA

CDR3 DNA: TGTGCCAGCAGCTTAGGTAGGACAATGAACACTGAAGCTTTCTTT
CDR3 protein: CASSLGRTMNTEAFF
V gene: TRBV7-9
J gene: TRBJ1-1
clone size: once
D gene: NA